The rows below give T cell receptor beta chains drawn from one sample of a study of T cells in Graves' hyperthyroidism and ophthalmopathy. TCRdb re-analysed the multiplex PCR reads in MiXCR, keeping a single row per CDR3 protein. This table holds hundreds of thousands of distinct CDR3 sequences, roughly 15% found once. Material: blood. The receptors originated from a woman aged 50 to 60 with Graves' ophthalmopathy. CDR3s include the opening cysteine and the closing phenylalanine or tryptophan. Fields, in order: J gene, D gene, V gene, clone size, CDR3 protein, CDR3 DNA. A D gene is named only where the DNA matches it firmly. Clone size, where shown, is once, few, many, or a class for clones that have expanded.

>TRBJ2-1|TRBD2|TRBV15|many
CATSRENGLAGKGQFF
TGTGCCACCAGCAGAGAAAACGGACTAGCGGGAAAGGGGCAGTTCTTC
>TRBJ2-1|NA|TRBV3-1|many
CASSQDGLDLVPPFF
TGTGCCAGCAGCCAAGACGGGCTGGACTTGGTTCCACCGTTCTTC
>TRBJ1-2|TRBD1|TRBV7-8|NA
CASSLSDRDYGYTF
TGTGCCAGCAGCTTATCCGACAGGGACTATGGCTACACCTTC
>TRBJ1-5|NA|TRBV20-1|many
CSATGGGLHNQPQHF
TGCAGTGCCACGGGGGGCGGACTACACAATCAGCCCCAGCATTTT
>TRBJ2-2|NA|TRBV19|NA
CASNTPGTKTGELFF
TGTGCCAGTAACACCCCCGGGACAAAAACCGGGGAGCTGTTTTTT
>TRBJ2-5|NA|TRBV28|many
CASSFTFQETQYF
TGTGCCAGCAGTTTCACCTTCCAAGAGACCCAGTACTTC
>TRBJ2-1|TRBD1|TRBV7-2|NA
CASRSGTGVLYNEQFF
TGTGCCAGCAGATCCGGGACAGGGGTCCTTTACAATGAGCAGTTCTTC
>TRBJ2-3|NA|TRBV14|many
CASSQNLADADTQYF
TGTGCCAGCAGCCAGAATCTAGCCGACGCAGATACGCAGTATTTT
>TRBJ1-5|NA|TRBV15|NA
CATSRDWDVTVNQPQHF
TGTGCCACCAGCAGAGATTGGGATGTTACCGTTAATCAGCCCCAGCATTTT
>TRBJ1-3|NA|TRBV4-3|NA
CASSQDLGVLGNTIYF
TGCGCCAGCAGCCAAGATCTAGGGGTTCTTGGAAACACCATATATTTT
>TRBJ1-5|NA|TRBV30|few
CAWSSWQGSNQPQHF
TGTGCCTGGAGTTCGTGGCAGGGAAGCAATCAGCCCCAGCATTTT
>TRBJ2-7|TRBD2|TRBV9|many
CASSVVSGQEQYF
TGTGCCAGCAGCGTAGTTAGCGGGCAGGAGCAGTACTTC
>TRBJ2-3|NA|TRBV9|many
CASSVGRGASTDTQYF
TGTGCCAGCAGCGTAGGACGGGGGGCTAGCACAGATACGCAGTATTTT
>TRBJ2-3|TRBD2|TRBV28|many
CASSSGGAAGEDTQYF
TGTGCCAGCAGTTCGGGGGGTGCGGCCGGGGAGGATACGCAGTATTTT
>TRBJ1-2|NA|TRBV20-1|many
CSAISRQNYGYTF
TGCAGTGCTATATCACGACAGAACTATGGCTACACCTTC
>TRBJ1-1|NA|TRBV19|NA
CASSQDSEAFF
TGTGCCAGTAGTCAAGACAGTGAAGCTTTCTTT
>TRBJ2-5|TRBD1|TRBV7-2|few
CASSSGTGYQETQYF
TGTGCCAGCAGCTCCGGGACAGGCTACCAAGAGACCCAGTACTTC
>TRBJ2-7|NA|TRBV19|NA
CASLGRQPGRSSYEQYF
TGTGCCAGCCTCGGGCGCCAACCGGGACGCAGCTCCTACGAGCAGTACTTC
>TRBJ2-2|NA|TRBV6-1|NA
CASSGVNTGELFF
TGTGCCAGCAGTGGCGTTAACACCGGGGAGCTGTTTTTT
>TRBJ2-7|NA|TRBV7-2|many
CASSLARGLTYEQYF
TGTGCCAGCAGCTTAGCGCGTGGGTTAACCTACGAGCAGTACTTC
>TRBJ2-7|NA|TRBV30|many
CAWSELGFEQYF
TGTGCCTGGAGTGAATTAGGGTTCGAGCAGTACTTC
>TRBJ2-1|TRBD2|TRBV4-1|few
CASSQTWLAGGNEQFF
TGCGCCAGCAGCCAAACGTGGCTAGCGGGAGGCAATGAGCAGTTCTTC
>TRBJ2-1|TRBD1|TRBV7-6|many
CASSPRTGVTEGHNEQFF
TGTGCCAGCAGCCCGAGGACAGGGGTTACGGAGGGCCACAATGAGCAGTTCTTC
>TRBJ1-5|TRBD1|TRBV20-1|NA
CSARDRTGGSNQPQHF
TGCAGTGCTAGAGATCGGACAGGTGGTAGCAATCAGCCCCAGCATTTT
>TRBJ1-4|NA|TRBV15|few
CATSREIARGLGEKLFF
TGTGCCACCAGCAGAGAAATTGCACGGGGGCTCGGTGAAAAACTGTTTTTT
>TRBJ2-3|NA|TRBV29-1|few
CSVQTGDTQYF
TGCAGCGTACAGACTGGAGATACGCAGTATTTT
>TRBJ2-7|NA|TRBV29-1|many
CSVSEGWLGSDEQYF
TGCAGCGTTTCGGAAGGGTGGTTGGGTTCTGACGAGCAGTACTTC
>TRBJ1-2|NA|TRBV7-9|many
CASSLGTLLNYGYTF
TGTGCCAGCAGCTTGGGGACGTTGCTTAACTATGGCTACACCTTC
>TRBJ1-2|NA|TRBV6-2/TRBV6-3|NA
CACSGRGYIGGYTF
TGTGCCTGCAGTGGGAGGGGATATATCGGTGGCTACACCTTC
>TRBJ1-6|NA|TRBV15|NA
CATSRDSYNSPLHF
TGTGCCACCAGCAGAGACTCCTATAATTCACCCCTCCACTTT
>TRBJ2-1|TRBD2|TRBV12-3/TRBV12-4|many
CASSPPGGIMGEQFF
TGTGCCAGCAGTCCCCCGGGGGGGATAATGGGTGAGCAGTTCTTC
>TRBJ2-2|NA|TRBV6-6|NA
CASSSRSVNTGELFF
TGTGCCAGCAGTAGTAGATCGGTGAACACCGGGGAGCTGTTTTTT
>TRBJ2-7|TRBD2|TRBV4-3|few
CASSQETGGRDEQYF
TGCGCCAGCAGCCAAGAAACGGGAGGGAGGGACGAGCAGTACTTC
>TRBJ2-7|TRBD2|TRBV12-3/TRBV12-4|many
CASRAIGTSGRGEQYF
TGTGCCAGCAGAGCTATCGGGACTAGCGGGAGGGGTGAGCAGTACTTC
>TRBJ2-1|NA|TRBV7-8|many
CASRDGTRNEQFF
TGTGCCAGCAGAGACGGGACCCGGAATGAGCAGTTCTTC
>TRBJ1-5|TRBD1|TRBV27|many
CASSWTGSGGEPQHF
TGTGCCAGCAGTTGGACAGGAAGCGGTGGTGAGCCCCAGCATTTT
>TRBJ2-1|NA|TRBV9|NA
CASGPSKMGPPTYNEQFF
TGTGCCAGCGGTCCCTCAAAAATGGGCCCCCCGACCTACAATGAGCAGTTCTTC
>TRBJ2-7|TRBD2|TRBV19|many
CASSITSGSFPYEQYF
TGTGCCAGTAGTATAACTAGCGGGAGCTTCCCCTACGAGCAGTACTTC
>TRBJ2-1|TRBD1|TRBV27|few
CASGTGTGGLGEQFF
TGTGCCAGCGGAACCGGGACAGGGGGGTTAGGTGAGCAGTTCTTC
>TRBJ2-1|TRBD2|TRBV7-2|NA
CASSLRLGTSGGISYEQFF
TGTGCCAGCAGCTTAAGGCTTGGGACTAGCGGGGGGATTTCCTACGAGCAGTTCTTC
>TRBJ1-1|NA|TRBV4-1|NA
CASSQDRQRNTEAFF
TGCGCCAGCAGCCAAGATAGGCAGAGGAACACTGAAGCTTTCTTT
>TRBJ2-1|TRBD2|TRBV6-1|NA
CASSKTSGITYNEQFF
TGTGCCAGCAGCAAAACGAGCGGGATAACCTACAATGAGCAGTTCTTC
>TRBJ2-7|NA|TRBV28|many
CASSLYSGYEQYF
TGTGCCAGCAGTTTATATAGCGGATACGAGCAGTACTTC
>TRBJ2-7|TRBD1|TRBV7-2|many
CASSPRGQVAYEQYF
TGTGCCAGCAGCCCTAGGGGGCAGGTAGCATACGAGCAGTACTTC
>TRBJ1-1|TRBD1|TRBV27|many
CASTMTGATEAFF
TGTGCCAGCACCATGACAGGGGCAACTGAAGCTTTCTTT
>TRBJ2-1|TRBD2|TRBV11-2|many
CASSHGGGGSFGRNEQFF
TGTGCCAGCAGTCACGGGGGGGGAGGTTCGTTTGGGAGGAATGAGCAGTTCTTC
>TRBJ2-1|NA|TRBV19|few
CASNQGRVSSYNEQFF
TGTGCCAGTAACCAGGGACGGGTTAGCTCCTACAATGAGCAGTTCTTC
>TRBJ2-2|NA|TRBV11-1|many
CASGGGSSGELFF
TGTGCCAGCGGCGGAGGGAGTTCCGGGGAGCTGTTTTTT
>TRBJ1-1|NA|TRBV20-1|many
CSADRTALLNTEAFF
TGCAGTGCTGACAGGACGGCCCTGCTGAACACTGAAGCTTTCTTT